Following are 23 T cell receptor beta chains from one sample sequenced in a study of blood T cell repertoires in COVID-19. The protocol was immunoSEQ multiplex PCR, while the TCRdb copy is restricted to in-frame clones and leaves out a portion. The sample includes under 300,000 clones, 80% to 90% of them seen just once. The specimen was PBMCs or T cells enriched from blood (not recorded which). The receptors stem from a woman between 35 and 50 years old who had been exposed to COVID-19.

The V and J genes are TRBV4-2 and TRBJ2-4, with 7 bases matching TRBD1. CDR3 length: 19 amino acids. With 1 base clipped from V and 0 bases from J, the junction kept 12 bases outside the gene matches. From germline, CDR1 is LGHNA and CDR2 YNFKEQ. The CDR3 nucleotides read TGTGCCAGCAGCCAAGTCGGGACAGAACTTAATCTAGCCAAAAACATTCAGTACTTC. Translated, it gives CASSQVGTELNLAKNIQYF.

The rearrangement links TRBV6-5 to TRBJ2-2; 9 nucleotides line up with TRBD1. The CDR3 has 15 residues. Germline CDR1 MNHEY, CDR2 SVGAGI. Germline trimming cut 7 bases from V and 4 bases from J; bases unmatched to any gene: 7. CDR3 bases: TGTGCCAGCACCCCGGACAGGGGAAGCACCGGGGAGCTGTTTTTT. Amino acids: CASTPDRGSTGELFF.

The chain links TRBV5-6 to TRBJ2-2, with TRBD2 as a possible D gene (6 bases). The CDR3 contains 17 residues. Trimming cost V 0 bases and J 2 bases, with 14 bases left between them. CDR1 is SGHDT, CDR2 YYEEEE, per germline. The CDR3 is CASSLDPASANTGELFF. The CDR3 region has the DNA TGTGCCAGCAGCTTGGATCCCGCTAGCGCTAACACCGGGGAGCTGTTTTTT.

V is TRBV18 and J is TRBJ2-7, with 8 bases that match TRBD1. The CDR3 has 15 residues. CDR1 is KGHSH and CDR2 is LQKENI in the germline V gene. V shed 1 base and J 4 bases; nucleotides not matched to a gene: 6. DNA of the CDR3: TGTGCCAGCTCACCACGGGACAGGAGACGTTACGAGCAGTACTTC. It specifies CASSPRDRRRYEQYF.

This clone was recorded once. For the CDR3, the DNA is TGTGCCAGTAGTATAGAGGTATCAGGCGCGAACACCGGGGAGCTGTTTTTT. It is translated as CASSIEVSGANTGELFF. This chain uses TRBV19 with TRBJ2-2; D remains ambiguous. Germline V gene sequence: CDR1 LNHDA, CDR2 SQIVND (reference sequence). The CDR3 runs to 17 residues. Trimming pared 0 bases from V and 0 bases from J, leaving 11 bases between. Full variable domain (outside the CDR3, taken from reference TRBV19 and TRBJ2-2): DGGITQSPKYLFRKEGQNVTLSCEQNLNHDAMYWYRQDPGQGLRLIYYSQIVNDFQKGDIAEGYSVSREKKESFPLTVTSAQKNPTAFYLCASSIEVSGANTGELFFGEGSRLTVL.

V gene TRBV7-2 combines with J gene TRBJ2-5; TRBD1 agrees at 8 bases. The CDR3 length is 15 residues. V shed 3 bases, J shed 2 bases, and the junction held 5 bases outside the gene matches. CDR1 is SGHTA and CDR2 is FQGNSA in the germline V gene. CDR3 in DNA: TGTGCCAGCAGCTTGGGACAGGCCCTACAAGAGACCCAGTACTTC. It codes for CASSLGQALQETQYF.

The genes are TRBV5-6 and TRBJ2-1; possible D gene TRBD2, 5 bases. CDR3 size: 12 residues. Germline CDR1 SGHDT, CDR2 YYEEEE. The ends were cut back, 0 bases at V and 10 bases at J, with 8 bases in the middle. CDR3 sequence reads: CASSLGTGEQFF. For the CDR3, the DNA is TGTGCCAGCAGCTTGGGGACGGGAGAGCAGTTCTTC.

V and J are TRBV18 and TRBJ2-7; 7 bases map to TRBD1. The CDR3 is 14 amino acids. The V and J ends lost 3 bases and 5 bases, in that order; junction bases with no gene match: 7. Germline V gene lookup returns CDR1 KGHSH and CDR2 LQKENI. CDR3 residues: CASSPKQGTDEQYF. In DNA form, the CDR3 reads TGTGCCAGCTCACCTAAACAGGGGACGGACGAGCAGTACTTC.

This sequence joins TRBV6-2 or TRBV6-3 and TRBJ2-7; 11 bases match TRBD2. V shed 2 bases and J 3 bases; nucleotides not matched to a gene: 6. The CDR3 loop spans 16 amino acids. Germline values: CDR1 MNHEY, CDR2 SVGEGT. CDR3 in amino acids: CASSYPASGRIYEQYV. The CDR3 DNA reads TGTGCCAGCAGTTACCCGGCTAGCGGGAGGATCTACGAGCAGTACGTC.

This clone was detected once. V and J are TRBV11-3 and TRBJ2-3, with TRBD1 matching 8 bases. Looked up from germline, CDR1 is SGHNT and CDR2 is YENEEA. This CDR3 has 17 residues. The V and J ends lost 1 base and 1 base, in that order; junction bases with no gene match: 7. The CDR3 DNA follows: TGTGCCAGCAGCTTAGGCCCCAGGGGGCTTCGCACAGATACGCAGTATTTT. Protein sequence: CASSLGPRGLRTDTQYF.

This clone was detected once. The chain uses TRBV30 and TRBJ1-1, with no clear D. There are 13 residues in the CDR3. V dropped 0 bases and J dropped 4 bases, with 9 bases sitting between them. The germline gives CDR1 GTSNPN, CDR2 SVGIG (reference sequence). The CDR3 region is CAWSVTGGTEAFF. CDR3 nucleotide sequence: TGTGCCTGGAGTGTAACGGGAGGCACTGAAGCTTTCTTT.

CDR3 sequence reads: CASSSKDRREIVVEAFF. For the CDR3, the DNA is TGTGCCAGCAGCTCGAAGGACAGGCGGGAAATAGTCGTTGAAGCTTTCTTT. V gene TRBV21-1 combines with J gene TRBJ1-1; the table's D call TRBD1 went unverified against the DNA. TRBV21-1 is a pseudogene segment. The CDR3 is made up of 17 amino acids.

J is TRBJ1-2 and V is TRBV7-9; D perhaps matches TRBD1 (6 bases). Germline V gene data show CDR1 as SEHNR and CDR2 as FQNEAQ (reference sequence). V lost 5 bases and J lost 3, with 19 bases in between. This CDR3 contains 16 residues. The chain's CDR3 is CASSRRAAGADYGYTF. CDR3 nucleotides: TGTGCCAGCAGCCGTAGGGCGGCAGGGGCAGACTATGGCTACACCTTC.

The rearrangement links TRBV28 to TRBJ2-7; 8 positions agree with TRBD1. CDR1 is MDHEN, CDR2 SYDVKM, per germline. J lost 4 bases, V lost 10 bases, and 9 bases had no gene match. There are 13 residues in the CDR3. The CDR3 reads CATQTGARYEQYV. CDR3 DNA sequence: TGTGCCACCCAGACAGGGGCTAGATACGAGCAGTACGTC.

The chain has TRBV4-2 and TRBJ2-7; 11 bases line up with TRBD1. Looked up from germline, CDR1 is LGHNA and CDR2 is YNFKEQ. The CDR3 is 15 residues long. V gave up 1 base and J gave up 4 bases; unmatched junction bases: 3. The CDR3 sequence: CASSQGGTGGYEQYF. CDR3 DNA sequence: TGTGCCAGCAGCCAAGGAGGGACAGGGGGTTACGAGCAGTACTTC.

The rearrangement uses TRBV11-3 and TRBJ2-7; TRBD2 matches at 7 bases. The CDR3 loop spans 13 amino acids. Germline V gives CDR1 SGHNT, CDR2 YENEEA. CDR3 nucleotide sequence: TGTGCCAGCAGCTTAGCGGGGCGGGAGATCGGGCACGTC. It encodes CASSLAGREIGHV.

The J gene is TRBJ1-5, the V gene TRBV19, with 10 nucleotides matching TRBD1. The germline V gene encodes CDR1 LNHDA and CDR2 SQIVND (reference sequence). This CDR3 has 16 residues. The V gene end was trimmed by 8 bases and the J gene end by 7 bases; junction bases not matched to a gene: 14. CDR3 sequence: CASRPRGTGVKQPQHF. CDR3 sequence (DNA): TGTGCCAGTCGACCTAGGGGGACAGGGGTAAAGCAGCCCCAGCATTTT.

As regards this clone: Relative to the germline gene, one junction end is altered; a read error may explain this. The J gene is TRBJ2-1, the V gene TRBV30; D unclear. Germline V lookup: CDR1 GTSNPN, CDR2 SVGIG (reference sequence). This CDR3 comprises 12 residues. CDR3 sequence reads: CAWSVSFNEQFF. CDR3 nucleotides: TGTGCCTGGAGTGTATCCTTCAATGAGCAGTTCTTC. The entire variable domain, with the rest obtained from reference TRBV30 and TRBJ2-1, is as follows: SQTIHQWPATLVQPVGSPLSLECTVEGTSNPNLYWYRQAAGRGLQLLFYSVGIGQISSEVPQNLSASRPQDRQFILSSKKLLLSDSGFYLCAWSVSFNEQFFGPGTRLTVL.

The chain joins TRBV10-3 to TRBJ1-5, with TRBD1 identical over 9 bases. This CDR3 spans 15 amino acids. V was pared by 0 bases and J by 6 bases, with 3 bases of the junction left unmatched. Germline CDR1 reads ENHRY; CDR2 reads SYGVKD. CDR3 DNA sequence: TGTGCCATCAGTGAGTCGACAGGGGGATCTCAGCCCCAGCATTTT. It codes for CAISESTGGSQPQHF.

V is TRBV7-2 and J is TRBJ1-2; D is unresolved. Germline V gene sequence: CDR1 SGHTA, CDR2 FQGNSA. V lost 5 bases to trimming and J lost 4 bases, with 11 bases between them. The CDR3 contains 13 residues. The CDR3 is CASSPRRVYGYTF. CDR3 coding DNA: TGTGCCAGCAGCCCCCGTCGGGTCTATGGCTACACCTTC.

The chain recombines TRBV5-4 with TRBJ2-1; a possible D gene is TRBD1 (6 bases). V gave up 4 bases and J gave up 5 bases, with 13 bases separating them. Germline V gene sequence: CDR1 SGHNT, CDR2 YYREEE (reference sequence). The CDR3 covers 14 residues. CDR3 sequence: CASSDTRGHNEQFF. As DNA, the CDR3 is TGTGCCAGCAGCGATACCAGGGGTCACAATGAGCAGTTCTTC.

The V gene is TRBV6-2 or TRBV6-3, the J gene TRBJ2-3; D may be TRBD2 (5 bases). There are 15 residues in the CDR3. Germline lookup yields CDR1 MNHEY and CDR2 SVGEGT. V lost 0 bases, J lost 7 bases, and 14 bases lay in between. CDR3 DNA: TGTGCCAGCAGTTACTCGGGTGGCAGGAGGAATACGCAGTATTTT. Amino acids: CASSYSGGRRNTQYF.

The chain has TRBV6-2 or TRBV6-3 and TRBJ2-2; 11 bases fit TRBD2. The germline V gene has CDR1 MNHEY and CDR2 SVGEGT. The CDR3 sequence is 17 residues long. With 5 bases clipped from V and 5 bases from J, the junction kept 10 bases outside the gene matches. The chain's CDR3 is CASSEIAGGPGTGELFF. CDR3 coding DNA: TGTGCCAGCAGTGAGATAGCGGGGGGGCCTGGTACCGGGGAGCTGTTTTTT.